The rows below give T cell receptor beta chains drawn from one sample of a study of blood T cell repertoires in COVID-19. Sequenced by immunoSEQ multiplex PCR; TCRdb stores in-frame clones only, minus some. The data show around 140,000 clones, about four fifths seen once. The specimen sequenced was peripheral blood. The receptors were gathered from a human donor in a cohort sampled during active COVID-19. Each CDR3 is given with its conserved first and last residue. The order of the fields is clone size, D gene, V gene, J gene, CDR3 DNA, CDR3 protein. D genes are given only for firm matches. Clone size is given for some rows only: seen once, a few or many times, or a class if the clone is expanded.

>-|-|TRBV28|TRBJ2-7
TGTGCCAGCACGGACATTCTCTACGAGCAGTACTTC
CASTDILYEQYF
>-|TRBD1|TRBV7-9|TRBJ1-1
TGTGCCAGCAGCCCCGACGTCGGACAGGGAAGGACTGAAGCTTTCTTT
CASSPDVGQGRTEAFF
>-|TRBD1|TRBV28|TRBJ1-2
TGTGCCAGCAGCCCCCAGGGGGGAGCTAACTATGGCTACACCTTC
CASSPQGGANYGYTF
>-|TRBD1|TRBV11-2|TRBJ2-7
TGTGCCAGCAGCCGCTGGGACAGGGTGTACGAGCAGTACTTC
CASSRWDRVYEQYF
>once|-|TRBV6-2/TRBV6-3|TRBJ2-7
TGTGCCAGCAGTTACCATGGTGACAGGCGCTACGAGCAGTACTTC
CASSYHGDRRYEQYF
>-|TRBD2|TRBV7-3|TRBJ2-7
TGTGCCAGCAGCTTATCGGCAAGACTAGCGGGAGGATCCTACGAGCAGTACTTC
CASSLSARLAGGSYEQYF
>-|-|TRBV7-9|TRBJ1-1
TGTGCCAGCAGCTTCCCTGGAATCGGGAGTGAAGCTTTCTTT
CASSFPGIGSEAFF
>-|-|TRBV29-1|TRBJ2-4
TGCAGCGTTGAAAGGGGAGGTCGGGTTCAGTACTTC
CSVERGGRVQYF
>-|-|TRBV7-2|TRBJ1-2
TGTGCCAGCAGCTTAGGCCCTTCGGAGGACTATGGCTACACCTTC
CASSLGPSEDYGYTF
>-|TRBD1|TRBV29-1|TRBJ2-1
TGCAGCGTTGTGAACCCCGGGACAGAGTCCTACAATGAGCAGTTCTTC
CSVVNPGTESYNEQFF
>once|TRBD1|TRBV27|TRBJ2-1
TGTGCCAGCAGTAGGGGGACAGGGGCCGCCCCAATCGCAAATGAGCAGTTCTTC
CASSRGTGAAPIANEQFF
>once|TRBD1|TRBV7-8|TRBJ2-7
TGTGCCAGCAGCTTCGCGGGACAGGGCCCCTACGAGCAGTACTTC
CASSFAGQGPYEQYF
>few|-|TRBV3-1/TRBV3-2|TRBJ1-5
TGTGCCAGCAGCCAAGAGGGGGCCAGGCAGCCCCAGCATTTT
CASSQEGARQPQHF
>-|-|TRBV7-2|TRBJ2-3
TGTGCCAGCAGTCTTCGAGGGATGACAGATACGCAGTATTTT
CASSLRGMTDTQYF
>once|-|TRBV18|TRBJ1-5
TGTGCCAGCTCACCACCGATGAGTCAGCCCCAGCATTTT
CASSPPMSQPQHF
>-|-|TRBV5-1|TRBJ2-3
TGCGCCAGCAGCTTGGCACTTCCAGATACGCAGTATTTT
CASSLALPDTQYF
>-|-|TRBV12-1|TRBJ1-1
TGTGCCAGCAGCCCCGGGACAGGGATGCCTTTTGAAGCTTTCTTT
CASSPGTGMPFEAFF
>-|-|TRBV5-4|TRBJ2-7
TGTGCCAGCAGCTTGGGGGCCCCAGGGGGGTCCTACGAGCAGTACTTC
CASSLGAPGGSYEQYF
>once|TRBD2|TRBV5-6|TRBJ2-2
TGTGCCAGCAGCGTTGGAGGGCGGGGGAGCACCGGGGAGCTGTTTTTT
CASSVGGRGSTGELFF
>-|TRBD2|TRBV5-1|TRBJ2-1
TGCGCCAGCAGCTTGACTCTGCTAGCGGGCCTTTTAAGCTCCTACAATGAGCAGTTCTTC
CASSLTLLAGLLSSYNEQFF
>-|-|TRBV5-6|TRBJ1-1
TGTGCCAGCAGCTTGAGGGGGATAAACACTGAAGCTTTCTTT
CASSLRGINTEAFF
>-|TRBD2|TRBV24-1|TRBJ2-1
TGTGCCACCAGTGAGCTCGGGACTAGCGGGATCAATGAGCAGTTCTTC
CATSELGTSGINEQFF
>-|TRBD1|TRBV25-1|TRBJ2-7
TGTGCCAGCAGTGACGACAGGGGACTCCTGAGCTCCTACGAGCAGTACTTC
CASSDDRGLLSSYEQYF
>-|TRBD1|TRBV27|TRBJ2-6
TGTGCCAGCAGTCCCCTCGCGGGACAGGACGCCTCTGGGGCCAACGTCCTGACTTTC
CASSPLAGQDASGANVLTF
>-|-|TRBV2|TRBJ2-4
TGTGCCAGCAACGGGAAAAACATTCAGTACTTC
CASNGKNIQYF
>-|-|TRBV4-1|TRBJ2-6
TGCGCCAGCAGCCAAGTCCTTCAGGGTTCTGGGGCCAACGTCCTGACTTTC
CASSQVLQGSGANVLTF